A selection of T cell receptor beta chains follows, all from one sample in a study of immune characterization of retroperitoneal liposarcoma. TCRdb reanalysed the PCR reads using MiXCR and keeps one entry per CDR3 protein. This sample has roughly 9,700 distinct CDR3 sequences, with 25% to 35% found just once. The sample was tumor tissue. The receptors come from a female donor with retroperitoneal liposarcoma. CDR3s leave out the opening cysteine and the closing phenylalanine or tryptophan. A D gene is named only where the DNA matches it firmly.

v_call	d_call	j_call	cdr3_aa
TRBV6-4	-	-	ASSDGGEETQY
TRBV6-1	TRBD1	TRBJ2-7	ASRPSGTGGEQY
TRBV6-1	-	TRBJ2-5	ASREGPAYNEQY
TRBV7-3	-	TRBJ2-1	ASSLEGGRSYNEQF
TRBV7-3	-	TRBJ2-7	ASSPLGGKLYEQY
TRBV6-1	-	-	ASSEIVSSGGRGEQY
TRBV12-3/TRBV12-4	-	-	ASSHRNHEQY
TRBV6-6	-	TRBJ1-5	ASSYGEGSQPQH
TRBV25-1	-	TRBJ2-2	ASSEGYANTGELF
TRBV6-1	TRBD1	TRBJ2-7	ASSDTGVPAYEQY
TRBV7-2	TRBD1	TRBJ2-2	ASSRQGNTGELF
TRBV12-3/TRBV12-4	-	TRBJ2-5	ASRLVNEQY
TRBV6-1	TRBD2	TRBJ2-3	ASGEGLAGPDTQY
TRBV6-1	-	TRBJ2-3	ATRATLEDTQY
TRBV6-1	-	TRBJ2-5	ASRSGQLETQY
TRBV27	-	TRBJ1-1	ASSSTTGLAF
TRBV11-3	TRBD2	TRBJ2-1	ASSLELAGDGDEQF
TRBV6-1	TRBD1	TRBJ1-4	ASSDGPRQGDGKLF
TRBV7-6	-	TRBJ2-1	ASSLASGLDEQF
TRBV6-2/TRBV6-3	-	TRBJ2-7	ASSQAPDSYEQY
TRBV27	-	-	ASSSGGNSYEQY
TRBV4-3	TRBD2	TRBJ2-4	ASSRSGSYIQY
TRBV11-3	TRBD1	TRBJ2-7	ASSPWWGQVLTSSYEQY
TRBV12-3/TRBV12-4	-	TRBJ1-2	ASSTRRIGYT
TRBV6-1	-	TRBJ2-1	ASYTSLSYNEQF
TRBV7-3	-	TRBJ2-3	ASARRTDTQY
TRBV27	-	TRBJ2-5	ASSQGGLGGETQY
TRBV6-1	TRBD1	-	ASTRQGPYNEQY
TRBV27	-	TRBJ2-1	ASSLRGETQF
TRBV10-3	TRBD1	TRBJ2-2	AVTAGGSNTGELF
TRBV11-3	TRBD2	TRBJ2-1	ASSLLLAGGNEQF
TRBV6-1	-	TRBJ2-1	ASRSGQLETQF
TRBV7-2	TRBD2	TRBJ2-5	ASSSGGGSGNEQY
TRBV25-1	-	TRBJ2-1	ASSEEGLVHEQF
TRBV11-2	TRBD1	TRBJ2-5	ASSLDSALGGRETQY
TRBV7-7	-	-	ASSLESYEQY
TRBV6-1	TRBD2	TRBJ2-3	ASSELAGADTQY
TRBV27	-	-	ASSIPGRGSYNEQY
TRBV6-1	TRBD2	TRBJ2-3	ASRTSGGGTDTQY
TRBV11-2	TRBD2	TRBJ2-1	ASSFIPGTSGRYEQF
TRBV12-3/TRBV12-4	TRBD2	TRBJ2-1	ASSPLAGIMRDEQF
TRBV27	TRBD2	TRBJ2-1	ASSPARTSGTLL
TRBV27	-	-	ASSFRGSYEQY
TRBV6-6	TRBD2	TRBJ2-7	ASSYGASGRSYEQY
TRBV11-2	-	TRBJ2-5	ASSLGLGRETQY
TRBV12-3/TRBV12-4	-	TRBJ2-1	ASSLSTEQF
TRBV6-1	-	TRBJ2-3	ASSEAQGSTDTQY
TRBV6-1	TRBD1	TRBJ2-1	ASSYFPTGVSHEQF
TRBV12-3/TRBV12-4	-	TRBJ2-5	ASIGGPNQETQY
TRBV12-3/TRBV12-4	TRBD2	TRBJ2-1	ASSSKYPGLARLYEQF
TRBV12-3/TRBV12-4	-	TRBJ2-7	ASSLAARGYEQY
TRBV6-1	TRBD2	TRBJ2-3	ASSGLPLLAGGSDTQY
TRBV6-2/TRBV6-3	TRBD2	TRBJ2-2	ASSPVRTSGKPGELF
TRBV7-2	TRBD1	TRBJ1-4	ASRTGPNEKLF
TRBV6-1	-	TRBJ2-7	ASSPTGTESYEQY
TRBV6-1	-	TRBJ2-1	ASRLIGTDNEQF
TRBV25-1	-	TRBJ2-2	ASSRPDSYTGELF
TRBV7-6	TRBD2	TRBJ2-1	ASSLEGGSREQF
TRBV7-2	TRBD2	TRBJ2-1	ASSPGTSGRIHEQF